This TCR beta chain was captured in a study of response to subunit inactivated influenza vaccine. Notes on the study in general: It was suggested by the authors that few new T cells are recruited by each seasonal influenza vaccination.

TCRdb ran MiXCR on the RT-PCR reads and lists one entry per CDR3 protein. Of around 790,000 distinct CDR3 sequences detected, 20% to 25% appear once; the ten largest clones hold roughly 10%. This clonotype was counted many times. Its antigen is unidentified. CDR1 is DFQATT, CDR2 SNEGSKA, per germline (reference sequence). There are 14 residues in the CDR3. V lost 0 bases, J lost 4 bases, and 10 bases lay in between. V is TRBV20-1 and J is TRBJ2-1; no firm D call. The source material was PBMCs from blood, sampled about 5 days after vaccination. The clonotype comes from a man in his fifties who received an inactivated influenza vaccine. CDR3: CSARDYYLYNEQFF. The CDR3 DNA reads TGCAGTGCTAGAGATTACTACCTATACAATGAGCAGTTCTTC.